This TCR beta chain was found in a study of blood T cell repertoires in COVID-19. The data were produced by immunoSEQ multiplex PCR, yet TCRdb's version contains in-frame clones alone and is incomplete. The repertoire consists of about 350,000 clones, with 87% occurring once and the leading ten covering under 3%. On this clone itself: Other DNA sequences from this sample encode an identical CDR3 as well.

V trimming: 0 bases; J trimming: 2 bases; junction bases outside the gene matches: 3. Germline loops: CDR1 SGHRS, CDR2 YFSETQ. The CDR3 extends over 15 amino acids. The V and J genes are TRBV5-1 and TRBJ1-1, with 8 bases lining up with TRBD1. This clonotype was sampled from a woman in her twenties or thirties who had recovered from COVID-19. The sample consisted of PBMCs or T cells enriched from blood (not recorded which). The CDR3 reads CASSLGGTGNTEAFF. The DNA for the CDR3 is TGCGCCAGCAGCTTGGGGGGGACAGGCAACACTGAAGCTTTCTTT.